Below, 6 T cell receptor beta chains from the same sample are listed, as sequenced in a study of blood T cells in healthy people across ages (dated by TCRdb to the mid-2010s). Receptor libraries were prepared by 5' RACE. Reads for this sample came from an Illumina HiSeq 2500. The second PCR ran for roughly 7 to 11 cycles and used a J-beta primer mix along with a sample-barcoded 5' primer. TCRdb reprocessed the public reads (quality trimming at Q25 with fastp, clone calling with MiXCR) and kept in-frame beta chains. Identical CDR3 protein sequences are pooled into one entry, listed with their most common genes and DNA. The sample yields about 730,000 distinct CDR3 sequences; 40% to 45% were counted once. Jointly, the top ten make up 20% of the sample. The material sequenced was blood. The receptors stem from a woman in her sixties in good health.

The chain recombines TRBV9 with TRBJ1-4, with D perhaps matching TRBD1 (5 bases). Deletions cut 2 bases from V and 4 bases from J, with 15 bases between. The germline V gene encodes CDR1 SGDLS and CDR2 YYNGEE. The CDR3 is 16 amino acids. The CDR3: CASSVSYRPVNEKLFF. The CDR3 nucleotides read TGTGCCAGCAGCGTTTCCTACAGGCCAGTTAATGAAAAACTGTTTTTT. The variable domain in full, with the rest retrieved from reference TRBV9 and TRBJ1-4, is DSGVTQTPKHLITATGQRVTLRCSPRSGDLSVYWYQQSLDQGLQFLIQYYNGEERAKGNILERFSAQQFPDLHSELNLSSLELGDSALYFCASSVSYRPVNEKLFFGSGTQLSVL.

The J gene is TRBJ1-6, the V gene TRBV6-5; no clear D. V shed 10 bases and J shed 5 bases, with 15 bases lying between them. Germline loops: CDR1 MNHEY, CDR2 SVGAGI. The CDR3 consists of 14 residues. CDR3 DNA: TGTGCCACCAAAGTGAGGAGAGATAATTCACCCCTCCACTTT. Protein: CATKVRRDNSPLHF.

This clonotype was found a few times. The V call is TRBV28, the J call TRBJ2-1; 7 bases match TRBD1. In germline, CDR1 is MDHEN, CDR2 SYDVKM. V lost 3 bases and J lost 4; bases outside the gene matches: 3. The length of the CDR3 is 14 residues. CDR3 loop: CASSLGDRYNEQFF. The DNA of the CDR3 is TGTGCCAGCAGTTTGGGGGACAGATACAATGAGCAGTTCTTC.

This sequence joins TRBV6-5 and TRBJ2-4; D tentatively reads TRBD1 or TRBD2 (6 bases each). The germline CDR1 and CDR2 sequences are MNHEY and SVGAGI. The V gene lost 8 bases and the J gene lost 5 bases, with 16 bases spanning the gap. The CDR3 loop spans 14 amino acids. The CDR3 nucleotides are TGTGCCAGCGGGGAGGACAGCGGGCAAAACATTCAGTACTTC. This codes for CASGEDSGQNIQYF.

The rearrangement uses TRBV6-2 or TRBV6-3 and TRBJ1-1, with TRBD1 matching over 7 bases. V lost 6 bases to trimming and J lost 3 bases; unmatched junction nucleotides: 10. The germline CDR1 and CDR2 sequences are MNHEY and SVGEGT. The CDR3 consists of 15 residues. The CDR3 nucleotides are TGTGCCAGCAGCCCACAGGGGAGCTTCGACACTGAAGCTTTCTTT. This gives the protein CASSPQGSFDTEAFF.

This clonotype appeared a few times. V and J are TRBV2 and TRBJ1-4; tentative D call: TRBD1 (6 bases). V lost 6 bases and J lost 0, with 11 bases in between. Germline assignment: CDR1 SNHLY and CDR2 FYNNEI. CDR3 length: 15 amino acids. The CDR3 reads CASSRQATTNEKLFF. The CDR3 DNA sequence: TGTGCCAGCAGCCGACAGGCCACAACTAATGAAAAACTGTTTTTT. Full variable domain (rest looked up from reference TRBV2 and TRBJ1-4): EPEVTQTPSHQVTQMGQEVILRCVPISNHLYFYWYRQILGQKVEFLVSFYNNEISEKSEIFDDQFSVERPDGSNFTLKIRSTKLEDSAMYFCASSRQATTNEKLFFGSGTQLSVL.